This paragraph reports one T cell receptor beta chain. The source of the sample is a study of blood T cell repertoires in COVID-19. Study-wide background: T cells, B-cell-depleted T cells, or PBMCs supplied cDNA or gDNA.

V dropped 8 bases and J dropped 0; count of bases not matched to a gene: 1. From germline, CDR1 is LNHDA and CDR2 SQIVND (reference sequence). CDR3 length: 14 residues. Libraries were prepared by immunoSEQ multiplex PCR; TCRdb keeps only in-frame clonotypes and omits some of them. Here the sample spans almost 350,000 clones, approximately 89% being singletons. This TCR derives from a woman aged 55-69 years with COVID-19, enrolled during active disease. Sequencing was done on a sample of peripheral blood. This sequence joins TRBV19 and TRBJ2-5; 12 bases fit TRBD2. CDR3 residues: CASGTSGYQETQYF. DNA for the CDR3: TGTGCCAGTGGGACTAGCGGGTACCAAGAGACCCAGTACTTC.